Below, 9 T cell receptor beta chains from the same sample are listed, as sequenced in a study of tumor-infiltrating lymphocytes in primary liver carcinoma. A constant-region primer served to make TCR beta cDNA from about 500 ng total RNA. Libraries of TCR beta came from three nested multiplex PCR rounds with slightly modified ARM-PCR. The study ran its first two PCR rounds for roughly 11 cycles each, using TRBV1-TRBV30 forward primers and a C-beta reverse primer. TCRdb reanalysed the multiplex PCR reads using MiXCR and keeps one entry per CDR3 protein. In the table there are roughly 100,000 distinct CDR3 sequences, roughly four fifths of which are singletons. Joint extraction of RNA and DNA used roughly 20-33 mg of bulk tissue that was unsorted. Sample: liver tumor tissue from sampling region 3. As for subset: tumor region T3, left-lateral pole. The receptors shown here come from a man aged 40-50 years with primary liver carcinoma and hepatitis B virus infection.

This clonotype was recorded many times. This rearrangement joins TRBV12-3 or TRBV12-4 to TRBJ1-2; the match to TRBD1 covers 8 bases. This CDR3 spans 14 amino acids. The V segment lost 7 bases and the J segment 2 bases; nucleotides outside the gene matches: 6. The CDR3 DNA reads TGTGCCAGCACCCCGGGACAGGAGAACTATGGCTACACCTTC. Encoded protein: CASTPGQENYGYTF.

As to this clonotype: Relative to the germline gene, one junction end is altered; a read error may explain this. In DNA, the CDR3 is TGTGCCAGCAGCTTTCACGAGATCACAGTTACGCAGTATTTT. This translates into CASSFHEITVTQYF. The chain recombines TRBV5-1 with TRBJ2-3; D gene uncertain. This CDR3 has 14 residues. The germline V gene encodes CDR1 SGHRS and CDR2 YFSETQ.

The chain is built from TRBV6-2 or TRBV6-3 and TRBJ2-3; maybe TRBD2 (5 bases). With 7 bases removed from V and 2 bases from J, the gap between germline ends came to 19 bases. Germline V gene lookup returns CDR1 MNHEY and CDR2 SVGEGT. This CDR3 is 16 amino acids long. This CDR3 reads CASTRDGLAATDTQYF. The CDR3 DNA sequence: TGTGCCAGCACTCGAGACGGACTGGCGGCCACAGATACGCAGTATTTT.

In regard to this clonotype: A read error is possible here, since a much larger clone lies one base away. CDR3 in amino acids: CAGSLGGRTDNEQFF. CDR3 bases: TGCGCCGGCAGCTTGGGGGGACGGACGGATAATGAGCAGTTCTTC. The genes are TRBV5-1 and TRBJ2-1, with TRBD2 as a possible D gene (6 bases). The CDR3 is 15 residues long. Germline CDR1 SGHRS, CDR2 YFSETQ.

On this clonotype itself: A much larger clone is a single base away; this may be a read error. As the CDR3 is not closed by the conserved phenylalanine or tryptophan, this likely results from a read error. The CDR3 DNA follows: TGTGCCAGCAGGCCCGGGGACCGGGTCCAAGAGACCCAGTACTCC. The encoded protein is CASRPGDRVQETQYS. J is TRBJ2-5 and V is TRBV28; D is possibly TRBD1 or TRBD2 (5 bases each). Trimming took 6 bases from V and 1 from J, leaving 15 bases between them. The CDR3 has 15 residues. The germline CDR1 and CDR2 sequences are MDHEN and SYDVKM.

In regard to this clonotype: The junction and the germline gene differ at one end; a read error may be behind it. The J gene is TRBJ1-2, the V gene TRBV6-6; the D is unclear. The CDR3 sequence is 14 residues long. Germline-derived CDR1 and CDR2 are MNHNY and SVGAGI (reference sequence). This chain's CDR3 is CASYAEPANYGHTF. The CDR3 bases are TGTGCATCCTATGCGGAGCCAGCTAACTATGGCCACACCTTC.

Concerning this clonotype: At one of its ends the junction is not consistent with the germline gene, which may arise from a read error. The rearrangement uses TRBV11-2 and TRBJ2-1; 8 bases map to TRBD2. The germline V gene has CDR1 SGHAT and CDR2 FQNNGV. The CDR3 totals 17 residues. The CDR3 region has the DNA TGTGCTAGCACTTTAGATAGGGGCGGGAGGTTCTACAATGAGCAGTTCTTC. Translating gives CASTLDRGGRFYNEQFF.

With respect to this clonotype: The junction departs from the called germline gene at one end, perhaps through a read error. The chain joins TRBV6-1 to TRBJ2-7; 12 positions match TRBD2. Germline V gene sequence: CDR1 MNHNS, CDR2 SASEGT. The CDR3 extends over 11 amino acids. DNA for the CDR3: TGTGCCAGCTGTGGCTGGACTAGCGGGATATTC. This codes for CASCGWTSGIF.

Note on this clonotype: The junction does not match germline at one end; this may be a read error. The chain employs TRBV6-1 and TRBJ2-6; 11 nucleotides agree with TRBD1. Germline CDR1 MNHNS, CDR2 SASEGT. This CDR3 has 16 residues. The CDR3 sequence is CADTGTGGAGVNVLTF. CDR3 coding DNA: TGTGCCGATACCGGGACAGGGGGTGCTGGGGTCAACGTCCTGACTTTC.